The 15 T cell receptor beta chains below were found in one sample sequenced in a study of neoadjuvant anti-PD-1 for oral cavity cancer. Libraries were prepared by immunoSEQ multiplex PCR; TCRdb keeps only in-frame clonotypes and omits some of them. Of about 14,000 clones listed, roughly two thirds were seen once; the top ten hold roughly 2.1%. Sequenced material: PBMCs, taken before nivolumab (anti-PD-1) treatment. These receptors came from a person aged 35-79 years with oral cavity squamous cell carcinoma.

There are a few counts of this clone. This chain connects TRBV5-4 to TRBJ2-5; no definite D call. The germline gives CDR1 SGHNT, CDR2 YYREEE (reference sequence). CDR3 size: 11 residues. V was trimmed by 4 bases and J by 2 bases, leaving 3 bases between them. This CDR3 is CASSRQETQYF. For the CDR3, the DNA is TGTGCCAGCAGCCGGCAAGAGACCCAGTACTTC.

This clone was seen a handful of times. DNA of the CDR3: TGTGCCAGTAGTATTGTAAGGGGGCCCTACAATGAGCAGTTCTTC. Residues: CASSIVRGPYNEQFF. This chain connects TRBV19 to TRBJ2-1, with 7 bases that match TRBD1. CDR1 and CDR2 (germline): LNHDA, SQIVND (reference sequence). The V and J ends lost 3 bases and 2 bases, in that order; junction bases with no gene match: 4. The CDR3 extends over 15 amino acids.

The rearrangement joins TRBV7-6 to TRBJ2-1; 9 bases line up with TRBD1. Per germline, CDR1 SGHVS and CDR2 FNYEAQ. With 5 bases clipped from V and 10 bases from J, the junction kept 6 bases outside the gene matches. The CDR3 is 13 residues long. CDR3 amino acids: CASSPGTGREQFF. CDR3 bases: TGTGCCAGCAGCCCCGGGACAGGGAGAGAGCAGTTCTTC.

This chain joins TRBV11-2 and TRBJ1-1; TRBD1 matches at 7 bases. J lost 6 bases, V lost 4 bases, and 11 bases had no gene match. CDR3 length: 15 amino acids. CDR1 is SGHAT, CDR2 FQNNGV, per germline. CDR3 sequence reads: CASSSQTGIGSEAFF. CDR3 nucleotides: TGTGCCAGCAGCTCACAGACAGGGATTGGCTCTGAAGCTTTCTTT.

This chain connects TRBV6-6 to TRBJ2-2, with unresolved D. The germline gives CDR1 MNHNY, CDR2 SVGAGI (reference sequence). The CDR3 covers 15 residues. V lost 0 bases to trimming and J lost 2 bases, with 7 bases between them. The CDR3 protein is CASSYSHRNTGELFF. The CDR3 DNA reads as TGTGCCAGCAGTTACTCCCACAGAAACACCGGGGAGCTGTTTTTT.

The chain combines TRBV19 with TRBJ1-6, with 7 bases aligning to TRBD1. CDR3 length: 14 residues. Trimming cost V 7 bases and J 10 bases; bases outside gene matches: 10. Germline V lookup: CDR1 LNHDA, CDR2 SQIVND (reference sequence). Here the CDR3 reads CASNPTGVQSPLHF. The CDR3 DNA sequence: TGTGCCAGTAACCCTACAGGGGTTCAATCACCCCTCCACTTT.

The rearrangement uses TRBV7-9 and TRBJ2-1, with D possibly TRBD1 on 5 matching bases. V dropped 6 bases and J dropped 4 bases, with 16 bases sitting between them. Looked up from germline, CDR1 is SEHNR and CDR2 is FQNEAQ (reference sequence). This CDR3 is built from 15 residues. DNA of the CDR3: TGTGCCAGCAGGGATGGGGCAGGCCTTTACAATGAGCAGTTCTTC. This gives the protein CASRDGAGLYNEQFF.

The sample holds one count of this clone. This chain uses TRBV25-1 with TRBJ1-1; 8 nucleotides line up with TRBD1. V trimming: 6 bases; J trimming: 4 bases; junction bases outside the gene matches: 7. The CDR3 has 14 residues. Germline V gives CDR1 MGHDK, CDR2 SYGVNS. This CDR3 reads CASSTGGRSTEAFF. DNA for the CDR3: TGTGCCAGCAGCACAGGGGGAAGGAGCACTGAAGCTTTCTTT.

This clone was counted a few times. CDR3 sequence reads: CASTLGTGLSTEAFF. CDR3 in DNA: TGTGCCAGCACCCTAGGGACAGGGTTGAGCACTGAAGCTTTCTTT. This sequence joins TRBV6-6 and TRBJ1-1, with 9 bases lining up with TRBD1. The CDR3 covers 15 residues. The ends lost 7 bases at V and 4 bases at J; junction bases unmatched: 10. CDR1 is MNHNY, CDR2 SVGAGI, per germline (reference sequence).

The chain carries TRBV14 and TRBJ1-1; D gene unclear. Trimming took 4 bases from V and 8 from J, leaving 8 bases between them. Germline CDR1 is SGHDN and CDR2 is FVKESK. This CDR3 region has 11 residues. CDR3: CASSLRAEAFF. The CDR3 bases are TGTGCCAGCAGCCTGCGAGCGGAAGCTTTCTTT.

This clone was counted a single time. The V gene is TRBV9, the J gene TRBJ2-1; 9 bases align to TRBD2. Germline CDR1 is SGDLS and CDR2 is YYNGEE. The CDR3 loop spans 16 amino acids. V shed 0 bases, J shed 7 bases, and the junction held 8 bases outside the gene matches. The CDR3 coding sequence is TGTGCCAGCAGCGTAGACATAGCGGGAGTGGTAAATGAGCAGTTCTTC. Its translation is CASSVDIAGVVNEQFF. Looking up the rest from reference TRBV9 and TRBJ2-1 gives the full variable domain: DSGVTQTPKHLITATGQRVTLRCSPRSGDLSVYWYQQSLDQGLQFLIQYYNGEERAKGNILERFSAQQFPDLHSELNLSSLELGDSALYFCASSVDIAGVVNEQFFGPGTRLTVL.

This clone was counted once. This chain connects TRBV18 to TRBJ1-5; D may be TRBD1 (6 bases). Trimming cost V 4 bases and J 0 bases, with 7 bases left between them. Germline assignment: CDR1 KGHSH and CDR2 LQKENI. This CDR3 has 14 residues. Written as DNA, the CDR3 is TGTGCCAGCTCACAGGGGGATAGCAATCAGCCCCAGCATTTT. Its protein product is CASSQGDSNQPQHF.

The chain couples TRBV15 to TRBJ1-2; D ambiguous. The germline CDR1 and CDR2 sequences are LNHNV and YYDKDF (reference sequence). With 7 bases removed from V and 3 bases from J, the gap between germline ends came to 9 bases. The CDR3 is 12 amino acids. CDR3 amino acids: CATTSDDYGYTF. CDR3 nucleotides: TGTGCCACCACCTCGGACGACTATGGCTACACCTTC.

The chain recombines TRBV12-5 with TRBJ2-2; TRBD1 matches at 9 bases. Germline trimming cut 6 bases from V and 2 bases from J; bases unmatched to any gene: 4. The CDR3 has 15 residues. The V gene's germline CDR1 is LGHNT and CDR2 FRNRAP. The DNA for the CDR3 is TGTGCTAGTGGCACGGGACAGGGCAACACCGGGGAGCTGTTTTTT. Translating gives CASGTGQGNTGELFF.

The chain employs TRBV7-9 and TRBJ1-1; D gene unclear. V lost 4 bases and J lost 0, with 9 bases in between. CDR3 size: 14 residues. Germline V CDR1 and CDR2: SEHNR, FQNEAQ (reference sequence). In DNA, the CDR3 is TGTGCCAGCAGCTCGGCGGGCATGAACACTGAAGCTTTCTTT. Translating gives CASSSAGMNTEAFF.